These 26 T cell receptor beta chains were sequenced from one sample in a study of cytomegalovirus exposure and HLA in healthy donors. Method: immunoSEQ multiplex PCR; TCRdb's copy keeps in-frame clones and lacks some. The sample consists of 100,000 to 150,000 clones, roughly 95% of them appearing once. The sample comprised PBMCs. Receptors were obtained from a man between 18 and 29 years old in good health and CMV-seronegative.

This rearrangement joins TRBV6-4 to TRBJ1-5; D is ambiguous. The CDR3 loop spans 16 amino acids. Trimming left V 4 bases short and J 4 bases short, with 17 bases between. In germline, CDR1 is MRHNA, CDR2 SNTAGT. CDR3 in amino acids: CASSGKTSGGNQPQHF. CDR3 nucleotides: TGTGCCAGCAGTGGCAAGACCTCGGGAGGGAATCAGCCCCAGCATTTT.

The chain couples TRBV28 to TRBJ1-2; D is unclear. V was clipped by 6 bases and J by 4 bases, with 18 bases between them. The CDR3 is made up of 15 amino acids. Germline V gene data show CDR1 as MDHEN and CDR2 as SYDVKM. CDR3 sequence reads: CASSSRVGLVYGYTF. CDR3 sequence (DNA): TGTGCCAGCAGCTCCCGGGTGGGTCTAGTCTATGGCTACACCTTC.

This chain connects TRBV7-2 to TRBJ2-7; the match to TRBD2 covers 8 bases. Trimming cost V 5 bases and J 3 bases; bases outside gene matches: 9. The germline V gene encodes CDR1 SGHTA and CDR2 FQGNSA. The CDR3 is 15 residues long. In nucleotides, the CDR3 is TGTGCCAGCAGCCCTACTAGCGGTATATTCTACGAGCAGTACTTC. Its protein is CASSPTSGIFYEQYF.

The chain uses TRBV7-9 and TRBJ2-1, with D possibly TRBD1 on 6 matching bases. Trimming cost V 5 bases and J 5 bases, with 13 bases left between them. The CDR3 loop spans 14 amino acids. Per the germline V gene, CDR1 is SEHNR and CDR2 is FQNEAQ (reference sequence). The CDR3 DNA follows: TGTGCCAGCAGCCAACAGGGTGCGGACAATGAGCAGTTCTTC. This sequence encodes CASSQQGADNEQFF.

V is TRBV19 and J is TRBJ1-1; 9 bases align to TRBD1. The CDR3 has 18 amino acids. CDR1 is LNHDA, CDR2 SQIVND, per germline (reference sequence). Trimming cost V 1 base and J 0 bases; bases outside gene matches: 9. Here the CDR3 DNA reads TGTGCCAGTAGTATAGTACACAGGGGGCCTGCTATGAACACTGAAGCTTTCTTT. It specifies CASSIVHRGPAMNTEAFF. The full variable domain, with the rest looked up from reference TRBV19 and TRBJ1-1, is DGGITQSPKYLFRKEGQNVTLSCEQNLNHDAMYWYRQDPGQGLRLIYYSQIVNDFQKGDIAEGYSVSREKKESFPLTVTSAQKNPTAFYLCASSIVHRGPAMNTEAFFGQGTRLTVV.

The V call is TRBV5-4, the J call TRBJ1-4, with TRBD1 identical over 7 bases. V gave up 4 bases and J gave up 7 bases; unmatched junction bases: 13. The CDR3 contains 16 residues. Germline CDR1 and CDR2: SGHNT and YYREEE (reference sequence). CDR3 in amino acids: CASSPAQTGLGEKLFF. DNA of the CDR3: TGTGCCAGCAGCCCCGCACAGACAGGGCTGGGTGAAAAACTGTTTTTT.

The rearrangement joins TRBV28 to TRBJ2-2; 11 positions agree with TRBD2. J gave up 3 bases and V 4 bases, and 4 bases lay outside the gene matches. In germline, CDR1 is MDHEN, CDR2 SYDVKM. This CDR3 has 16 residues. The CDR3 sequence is CASSSTSGIYTGELFF. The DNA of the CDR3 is TGTGCCAGCAGTTCGACTAGCGGGATTTACACCGGGGAGCTGTTTTTT.

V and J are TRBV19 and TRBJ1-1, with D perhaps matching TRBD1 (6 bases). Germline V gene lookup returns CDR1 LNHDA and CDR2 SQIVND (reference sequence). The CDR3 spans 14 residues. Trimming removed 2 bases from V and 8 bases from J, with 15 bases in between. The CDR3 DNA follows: TGTGCCAGTAGTATAATGACAGGTTCGAACGAAGCTTTCTTT. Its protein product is CASSIMTGSNEAFF.

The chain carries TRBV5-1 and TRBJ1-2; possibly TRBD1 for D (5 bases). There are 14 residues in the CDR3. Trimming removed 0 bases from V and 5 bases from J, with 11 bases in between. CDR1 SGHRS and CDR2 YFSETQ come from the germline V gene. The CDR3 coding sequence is TGCGCCAGCAGCTTGGCCTCGGGGGAGTATGGCTACACCTTC. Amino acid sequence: CASSLASGEYGYTF.

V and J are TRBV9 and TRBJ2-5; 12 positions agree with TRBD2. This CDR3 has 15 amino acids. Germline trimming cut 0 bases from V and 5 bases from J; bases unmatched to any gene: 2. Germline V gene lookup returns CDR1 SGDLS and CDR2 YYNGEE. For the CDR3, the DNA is TGTGCCAGCAGCGTAGGGACTAGCGGGACGGAGACCCAGTACTTC. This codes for CASSVGTSGTETQYF.

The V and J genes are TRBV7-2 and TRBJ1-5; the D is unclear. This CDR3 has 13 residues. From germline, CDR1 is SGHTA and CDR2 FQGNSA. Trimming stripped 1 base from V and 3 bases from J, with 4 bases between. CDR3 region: CASSLDYNQPQHF. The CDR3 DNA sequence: TGTGCCAGCAGCTTAGACTACAATCAGCCCCAGCATTTT.

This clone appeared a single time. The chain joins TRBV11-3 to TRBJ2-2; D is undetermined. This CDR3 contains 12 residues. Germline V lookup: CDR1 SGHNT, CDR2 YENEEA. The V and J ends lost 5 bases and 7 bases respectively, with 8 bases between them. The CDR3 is CASSLRLGELFF. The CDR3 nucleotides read TGTGCCAGCAGCCTCCGTCTCGGGGAGCTGTTTTTT.

CDR3 residues: CASSQNLGDTQYF. The CDR3 DNA is TGTGCCAGCAGCCAAAACCTAGGCGATACGCAGTATTTT. V gene TRBV7-3 combines with J gene TRBJ2-3; no firm D call. The V gene lost 5 bases and the J gene lost 6 bases, with 12 bases spanning the gap. The CDR3 length is 13 residues. The germline gives CDR1 SGHTA, CDR2 FQGTGA.

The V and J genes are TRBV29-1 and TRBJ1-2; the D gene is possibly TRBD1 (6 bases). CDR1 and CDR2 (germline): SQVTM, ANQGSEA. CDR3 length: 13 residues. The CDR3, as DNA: TGCACCGTGAGGGGGGGGGATGACTATGGCTACACCTTC. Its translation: CTVRGGDDYGYTF. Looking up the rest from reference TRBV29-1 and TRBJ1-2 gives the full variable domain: SAVISQKPSRDICQRGTSLTIQCQVDSQVTMMFWYRQQPGQSLTLIATANQGSEATYESGFVIDKFPISRPNLTFSTLTVSNMSPEDSSIYLCTVRGGDDYGYTFGSGTRLTVV.

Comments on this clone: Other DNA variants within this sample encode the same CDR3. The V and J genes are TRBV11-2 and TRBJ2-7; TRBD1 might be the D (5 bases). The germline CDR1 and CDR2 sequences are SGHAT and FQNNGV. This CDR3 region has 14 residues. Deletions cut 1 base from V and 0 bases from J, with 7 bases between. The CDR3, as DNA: TGTGCCAGCAGCTTAGTTCAGGGCTCCTACGAGCAGTACTTC. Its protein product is CASSLVQGSYEQYF.

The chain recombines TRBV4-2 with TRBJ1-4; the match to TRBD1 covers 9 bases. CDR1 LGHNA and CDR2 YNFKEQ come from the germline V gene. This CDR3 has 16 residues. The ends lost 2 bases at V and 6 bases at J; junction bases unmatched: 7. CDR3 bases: TGTGCCAGCAGCCAACAGAAACAGGGGGCCCATGAAAAACTGTTTTTT. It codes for CASSQQKQGAHEKLFF.

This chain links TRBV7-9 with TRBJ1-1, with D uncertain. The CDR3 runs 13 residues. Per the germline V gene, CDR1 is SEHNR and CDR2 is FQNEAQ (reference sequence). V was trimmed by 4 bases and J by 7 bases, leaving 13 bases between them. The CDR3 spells CASSSSDGVEAFF. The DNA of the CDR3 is TGTGCCAGCAGCTCATCCGACGGAGTTGAAGCTTTCTTT.

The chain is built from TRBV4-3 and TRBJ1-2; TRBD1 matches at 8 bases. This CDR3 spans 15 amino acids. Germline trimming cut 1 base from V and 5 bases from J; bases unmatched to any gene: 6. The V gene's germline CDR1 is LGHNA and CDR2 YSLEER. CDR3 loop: CASSQATGVGYGYTF. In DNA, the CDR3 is TGCGCCAGCAGCCAAGCGACAGGGGTAGGTTATGGCTACACCTTC.

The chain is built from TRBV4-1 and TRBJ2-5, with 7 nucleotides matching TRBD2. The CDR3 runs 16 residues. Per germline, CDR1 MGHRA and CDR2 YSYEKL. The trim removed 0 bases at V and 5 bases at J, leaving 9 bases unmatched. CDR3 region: CASSQDRAGVRETQYF. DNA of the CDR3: TGCGCCAGCAGCCAAGATCGCGCGGGAGTGCGGGAGACCCAGTACTTC.

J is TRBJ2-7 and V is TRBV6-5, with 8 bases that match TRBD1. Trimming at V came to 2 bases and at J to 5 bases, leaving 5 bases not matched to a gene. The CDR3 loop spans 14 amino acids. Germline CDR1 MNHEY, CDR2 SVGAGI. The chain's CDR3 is CASSYLDRGNEQYF. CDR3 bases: TGTGCCAGCAGTTACCTCGACAGGGGCAACGAGCAGTACTTC.

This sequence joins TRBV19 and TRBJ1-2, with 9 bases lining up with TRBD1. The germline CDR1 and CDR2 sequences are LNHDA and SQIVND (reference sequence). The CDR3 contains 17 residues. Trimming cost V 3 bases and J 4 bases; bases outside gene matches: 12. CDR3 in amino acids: CASSMPQGALTGYGYTF. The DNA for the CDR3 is TGTGCCAGTAGTATGCCACAGGGGGCCCTAACCGGCTATGGCTACACCTTC.

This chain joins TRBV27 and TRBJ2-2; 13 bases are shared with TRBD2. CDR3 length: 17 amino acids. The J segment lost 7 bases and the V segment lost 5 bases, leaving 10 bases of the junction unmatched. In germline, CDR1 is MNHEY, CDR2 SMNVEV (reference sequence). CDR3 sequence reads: CASSPLGLAGTGGELFF. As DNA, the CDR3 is TGTGCCAGCAGTCCTTTGGGACTAGCGGGGACGGGCGGGGAGCTGTTTTTT.

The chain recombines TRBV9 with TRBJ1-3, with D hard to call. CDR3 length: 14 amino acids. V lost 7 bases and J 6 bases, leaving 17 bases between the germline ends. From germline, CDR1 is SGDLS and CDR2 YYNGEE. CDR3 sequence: CASGPQRLENTIYF. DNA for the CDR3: TGTGCCAGCGGCCCTCAGAGACTCGAAAACACCATATATTTT.

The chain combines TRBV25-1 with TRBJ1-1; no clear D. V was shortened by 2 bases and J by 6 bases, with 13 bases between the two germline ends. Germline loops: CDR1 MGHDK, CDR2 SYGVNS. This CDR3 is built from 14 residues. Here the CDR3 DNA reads TGTGCCAGCAGTGAACTTATGGGCACAGCTGAAGCTTTCTTT. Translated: CASSELMGTAEAFF.

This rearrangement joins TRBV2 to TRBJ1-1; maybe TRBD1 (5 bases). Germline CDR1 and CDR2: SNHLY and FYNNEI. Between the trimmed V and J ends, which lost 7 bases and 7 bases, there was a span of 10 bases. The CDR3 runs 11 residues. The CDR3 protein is CASTGQDEAFF. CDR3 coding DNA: TGTGCCAGCACTGGACAAGATGAAGCTTTCTTT.

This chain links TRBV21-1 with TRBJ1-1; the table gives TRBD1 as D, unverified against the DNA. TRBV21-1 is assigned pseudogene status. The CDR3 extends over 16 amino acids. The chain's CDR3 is CASSKKGTGTNTEAFF. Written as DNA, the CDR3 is TGTGCCAGCAGCAAAAAGGGGACAGGGACGAACACTGAAGCTTTCTTT.